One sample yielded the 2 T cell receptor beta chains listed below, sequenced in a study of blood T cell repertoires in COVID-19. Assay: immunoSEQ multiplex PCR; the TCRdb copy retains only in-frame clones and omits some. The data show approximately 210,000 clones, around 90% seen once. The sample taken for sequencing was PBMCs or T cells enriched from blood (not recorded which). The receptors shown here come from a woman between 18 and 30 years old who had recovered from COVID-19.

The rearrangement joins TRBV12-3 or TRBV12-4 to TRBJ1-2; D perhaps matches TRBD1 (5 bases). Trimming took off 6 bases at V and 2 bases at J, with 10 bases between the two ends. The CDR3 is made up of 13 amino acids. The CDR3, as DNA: TGTGCCAGCAGGCCACAGGAGAACTATGGCTACACCTTC. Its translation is CASRPQENYGYTF.

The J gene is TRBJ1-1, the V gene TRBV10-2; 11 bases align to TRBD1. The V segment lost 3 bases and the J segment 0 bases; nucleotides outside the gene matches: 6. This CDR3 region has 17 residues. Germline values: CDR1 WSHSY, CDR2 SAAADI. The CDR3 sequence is CASSEGTGGVMNTEAFF. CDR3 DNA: TGCGCCAGCAGTGAAGGGACAGGGGGTGTCATGAACACTGAAGCTTTCTTT.